This T cell receptor beta chain emerged from a study of T cells in tuberculosis. TCRdb keeps only in-frame clones here, not all; method: immunoSEQ multiplex PCR. The sample includes 44,000 or so clones, around 96% seen only once; the top ten take roughly 7%. The CDR3 runs 17 residues. V lost 1 base, J lost 3 bases, and 9 bases stayed unmatched. The V gene's germline CDR1 is SGHDN and CDR2 FVKESK. The V gene is TRBV14, the J gene TRBJ1-1, with TRBD1 identical over 9 bases. The sequenced sample was PBMCs. The clonotype was recovered from a donor aged 10 to 29 with latent tuberculosis or without tuberculosis infection. CDR3 nucleotides: TGTGCCAGCAGCCAAGCGATGACAGGGGGTAGGGACACTGAAGCTTTCTTT. This sequence encodes CASSQAMTGGRDTEAFF.